Presented here are 29 T cell receptor beta chains from one specimen sequenced in a study of T cells in Graves' hyperthyroidism and ophthalmopathy. RNA transcripts provided the source from which TCR beta CDR3 regions were amplified. In the first-round RT-PCR of the TCR CDR3, the HTBI primer set was used. TCRdb redid the calling of the multiplex PCR reads with MiXCR, one entry per CDR3 protein. The table includes some 270,000 distinct CDR3 sequences, roughly 15% detected once. The sample was blood. Receptors were obtained from a woman between 40 and 55 years old with Graves' hyperthyroidism.

This clonotype was seen a few times. The chain employs TRBV20-1 and TRBJ1-5; 8 bases match TRBD1. Per germline, CDR1 DFQATT and CDR2 SNEGSKA (reference sequence). The CDR3 is made up of 15 amino acids. Losses at the gene ends were 6 bases for V and 4 bases for J; bases not matched to a gene: 11. The CDR3 bases are TGCAGTGCCCAAGGGACAGGTTCGAGGAATCAGCCCCAGCATTTT. It yields the protein CSAQGTGSRNQPQHF.

This clonotype was seen ten or more times. The rearrangement links TRBV6-1 to TRBJ2-3, with a possible D match to TRBD2 (6 bases). The V gene lost 11 bases and the J gene lost 1 base, with 16 bases spanning the gap. The CDR3 is 14 amino acids. Germline CDR1 and CDR2: MNHNS and SASEGT. The CDR3 bases are TGTGCCGGACGTAGTAGCGGCGGCACAGATACGCAGTATTTT. Translated, it gives CAGRSSGGTDTQYF.

This clonotype was counted many times. The rearrangement joins TRBV5-1 to TRBJ1-1; tentative D call: TRBD1 (6 bases). The CDR3 totals 14 residues. The germline gives CDR1 SGHRS, CDR2 YFSETQ. V gave up 5 bases and J gave up 3 bases, with 14 bases separating them. CDR3 protein: CASRGTRRDTEAFF. The CDR3 DNA reads as TGCGCCAGCAGAGGGACAAGAAGGGACACTGAAGCTTTCTTT.

This clonotype was seen a handful of times. The chain links TRBV24-1 to TRBJ1-2; TRBD1 might be the D (6 bases). V lost 11 bases to trimming and J lost 7 bases, with 16 bases between them. CDR3 length: 12 residues. Germline lookup yields CDR1 KGHDR and CDR2 SFDVKD. In DNA, the CDR3 is TGTGCCATTGGGGGGGGGCCCAGTGGCTACACCTTC. Translated, it gives CAIGGGPSGYTF.

The chain combines TRBV5-1 with TRBJ2-1; 12 bases are a match to TRBD2. J was trimmed by 5 bases and V by 4 bases; bases with no gene match: 7. CDR1 is SGHRS, CDR2 YFSETQ, per germline. This CDR3 has 16 amino acids. This CDR3 reads CASSLDGTSGHNEQFF. The DNA of the CDR3 is TGCGCCAGCAGCCTGGACGGGACTAGCGGGCACAATGAGCAGTTCTTC.

This clonotype has a handful of counts. The rearrangement uses TRBV5-1 and TRBJ2-7; no definite D call. This CDR3 is built from 15 residues. From germline, CDR1 is SGHRS and CDR2 YFSETQ. The V end was cut by 0 bases, the J end by 0 bases, with 10 bases between. In DNA form, the CDR3 reads TGCGCCAGCAGCTTGGGCCCTACCTCCTCCTACGAGCAGTACTTC. It yields the protein CASSLGPTSSYEQYF. Full variable domain (rest looked up from reference TRBV5-1 and TRBJ2-7): KAGVTQTPRYLIKTRGQQVTLSCSPISGHRSVSWYQQTPGQGLQFLFEYFSETQRNKGNFPGRFSGRQFSNSRSEMNVSTLELGDSALYLCASSLGPTSSYEQYFGPGTRLTVT.

This clonotype showed up just a few times. At one boundary the junction diverges from the germline segment, which might be a read error. The chain links TRBV5-6 to TRBJ2-3, with 9 bases identical to TRBD2. The CDR3 is made up of 17 amino acids. CDR1 SGHDT and CDR2 YYEEEE come from the germline V gene. The CDR3 loop is CASSLSRREGPADTQYF. The CDR3 nucleotides read TGTGCCAGCAGCTTGTCAAGGCGGGAGGGTCCCGCAGATACACAGTATTTT. Complete variable domain (other parts from reference TRBV5-6 and TRBJ2-3): DAGVTQSPTHLIKTRGQQVTLRCSPKSGHDTVSWYQQALGQGPQFIFQYYEEEERQRGNFPDRFSGHQFPNYSSELNVNALLLGDSALYLCASSLSRREGPADTQYFGPGTRLTVL.

This clonotype was seen ten or more times. The chain combines TRBV20-1 with TRBJ2-5, with a weak D call TRBD1 (5 bases). Trimming shortened V by 6 bases and J by 7 bases, and 15 bases separated the two germline ends. This CDR3 contains 12 residues. CDR1 and CDR2 (germline): DFQATT, SNEGSKA (reference sequence). This CDR3 reads CSAPSQGSTQYF. The CDR3 nucleotides are TGCAGTGCCCCGAGTCAGGGCTCGACCCAGTACTTC.

The table lists this clonotype with many counts. V is TRBV20-1 and J is TRBJ2-7; D may be TRBD2 (6 bases). Trimming cost V 2 bases and J 2 bases, with 16 bases left between them. CDR3 size: 15 residues. The germline CDR1 and CDR2 sequences are DFQATT and SNEGSKA (reference sequence). The CDR3 DNA reads as TGCAGTGCTAGACCGTTGACTAGGAGTACCTACGAGCAGTACTTC. Translated, it gives CSARPLTRSTYEQYF.

This clonotype came up a few times. The rearrangement joins TRBV30 to TRBJ2-2, with D unresolved. The CDR3 totals 12 residues. Trimming took 3 bases from V and 5 from J, leaving 7 bases between them. From germline, CDR1 is GTSNPN and CDR2 SVGIG (reference sequence). CDR3 residues: CAWRKATGELFF. CDR3 sequence (DNA): TGTGCCTGGAGAAAGGCTACCGGGGAGCTGTTTTTT.

This clonotype showed up many times. V is TRBV11-3 and J is TRBJ2-3, with D tentatively TRBD1 (5 bases). Germline loops: CDR1 SGHNT, CDR2 YENEEA. The CDR3 spans 14 residues. Trimming took 1 base from V and 4 from J, leaving 9 bases between them. Here the CDR3 DNA reads TGTGCCAGCAGCTTAGTGGGGCGGTCAGATACGCAGTATTTT. Its protein product is CASSLVGRSDTQYF.

Ten or more counts support this clonotype. The J gene is TRBJ1-1, the V gene TRBV30, with TRBD1 matching 9 bases. V lost 3 bases to trimming and J lost 9 bases; unmatched junction nucleotides: 5. In germline, CDR1 is GTSNPN, CDR2 SVGIG (reference sequence). The CDR3 covers 12 residues. The DNA for the CDR3 is TGTGCCTGGAGAAACGGACAGGGGAAAGCTTTCTTT. It specifies CAWRNGQGKAFF. The entire variable domain, with the rest obtained from reference TRBV30 and TRBJ1-1, is as follows: SQTIHQWPATLVQPVGSPLSLECTVEGTSNPNLYWYRQAAGRGLQLLFYSVGIGQISSEVPQNLSASRPQDRQFILSSKKLLLSDSGFYLCAWRNGQGKAFFGQGTRLTVV.

This clonotype was detected only a few times. This chain connects TRBV5-8 to TRBJ2-3; D unclear. V was pared by 0 bases and J by 2 bases, with 13 bases between. Germline CDR1 reads SGHTS; CDR2 reads YDEGEE. The CDR3 extends over 16 amino acids. CDR3 loop: CASSLGRQLITDTQYF. The CDR3 coding sequence is TGTGCCAGCAGCTTGGGCAGGCAACTTATCACAGATACGCAGTATTTT.

The CDR3 region has the DNA TGTGCCAGCAGCGTAGCAGGGGCGGAAGCCAAAAACATTCAGTACTTC. It encodes CASSVAGAEAKNIQYF. The genes are TRBV5-4 and TRBJ2-4; weak D call: TRBD1 (6 bases). V lost 4 bases to trimming and J lost 0 bases, with 14 bases between them. Germline lookup yields CDR1 SGHNT and CDR2 YYREEE (reference sequence). This CDR3 has 16 residues.

There are many counts of this clonotype. The chain carries TRBV11-2 and TRBJ1-2; the D gene is possibly TRBD1 (6 bases). CDR1 is SGHAT and CDR2 is FQNNGV in the germline V gene. Between the trimmed V and J ends, which lost 5 bases and 2 bases, there was a span of 12 bases. This CDR3 has 14 amino acids. Written as DNA, the CDR3 is TGTGCCAGCAGCCTATCGCAGGGGAACTATGGCTACACCTTC. Amino acid sequence: CASSLSQGNYGYTF.

This clonotype has only a few counts. The genes are TRBV15 and TRBJ1-2; 7 nucleotides line up with TRBD1. This CDR3 has 15 amino acids. The germline V gene encodes CDR1 LNHNV and CDR2 YYDKDF (reference sequence). The trim removed 5 bases at V and 3 bases at J, leaving 9 bases unmatched. The CDR3 is CATSGWDRRDYGYTF. CDR3 DNA: TGTGCCACCAGCGGCTGGGACAGAAGAGACTATGGCTACACCTTC. Full variable domain (outside the CDR3, taken from reference TRBV15 and TRBJ1-2): DAMVIQNPRYQVTQFGKPVTLSCSQTLNHNVMYWYQQKSSQAPKLLFHYYDKDFNNEADTPDNFQSRRPNTSFCFLDIRSPGLGDTAMYLCATSGWDRRDYGYTFGSGTRLTVV.

This clonotype was counted between two and nine times. The chain recombines TRBV4-1 with TRBJ2-5, with D perhaps assigned TRBD1 or TRBD2 (5 bases each). V was cut by 3 bases and J by 8 bases, with 13 bases left in between. The germline CDR1 and CDR2 sequences are MGHRA and YSYEKL. CDR3 size: 13 residues. This CDR3 is CASSHLLGQTQYF. The CDR3 nucleotides are TGCGCCAGCAGCCACCTACTAGGACAAACCCAGTACTTC.

This clonotype was observed at least ten times. The rearrangement joins TRBV10-3 to TRBJ1-6; D call uncertain. CDR1 ENHRY and CDR2 SYGVKD come from the germline V gene. The CDR3 length is 14 residues. V was clipped by 2 bases and J by 1 base, with 3 bases between them. The CDR3: CAISEGSYNSPLHF. As DNA, the CDR3 is TGTGCCATCAGTGAGGGATCCTATAATTCACCCCTCCACTTT.

At least ten counts were recorded for this clonotype. The chain uses TRBV12-3 or TRBV12-4 and TRBJ1-5; no clear D gene. The CDR3 is made up of 15 amino acids. V dropped 5 bases and J dropped 2 bases, with 13 bases sitting between them. The CDR3 sequence is CASSPPGRGNQPQHF. In DNA form, the CDR3 reads TGTGCCAGCAGTCCACCCGGTAGGGGCAATCAGCCCCAGCATTTT.

Ten or more counts support this clonotype. CDR3 coding DNA: TGTGCCAGCAGTTTTGTCCAGGGAGGTGTGGATCAGCCCCAGCATTTT. Protein product: CASSFVQGGVDQPQHF. The chain joins TRBV28 to TRBJ1-5; D is possibly TRBD1 (5 bases). The CDR3 spans 16 residues. In germline, CDR1 is MDHEN, CDR2 SYDVKM. With 3 bases removed from V and 5 bases from J, the gap between germline ends came to 17 bases. The whole variable domain, remainder taken from reference TRBV28 and TRBJ1-5, is DVKVTQSSRYLVKRTGEKVFLECVQDMDHENMFWYRQDPGLGLRLIYFSYDVKMKEKGDIPEGYSVSREKKERFSLILESASTNQTSMYLCASSFVQGGVDQPQHFGDGTRLSIL.

The sample holds many counts of this clonotype. V and J are TRBV28 and TRBJ1-5; unclear D gene. From germline, CDR1 is MDHEN and CDR2 SYDVKM. The CDR3 sequence is 15 residues long. Trimming shortened V by 2 bases and J by 1 base, and 9 bases separated the two germline ends. CDR3 in DNA: TGTGCCAGCAGTTTAGGAATGGGGAGCAATCAGCCCCAGCATTTT. Translation: CASSLGMGSNQPQHF.

This clonotype was seen ten or more times. The chain employs TRBV27 and TRBJ1-5, with TRBD1 as a possible D gene (5 bases). Trimming removed 3 bases at V and 3 bases at J, with 9 bases between. CDR3 length equals 14 residues. Germline loops: CDR1 MNHEY, CDR2 SMNVEV (reference sequence). DNA of the CDR3: TGTGCCAGCAGTTTCGCAGGGCTCAATCAGCCCCAGCATTTT. Its protein is CASSFAGLNQPQHF.

Many counts were recorded for this clonotype. The junction does not match germline at one end; this may be a read error. The V gene is TRBV20-1, the J gene TRBJ2-6, with a weak D call TRBD1 (8 bases). The CDR3 is 12 residues long. Germline assignment: CDR1 DFQATT and CDR2 SNEGSKA (reference sequence). The CDR3 spells CMGRDRQAVGSF. CDR3 coding DNA: TGCATGGGGAGGGACAGGCAGGCGGTAGGATCTTTC.

This clonotype was observed a handful of times. V and J are TRBV10-3 and TRBJ2-1; D is uncertain. The length of the CDR3 is 15 residues. V was trimmed by 8 bases and J by 9 bases, leaving 23 bases between them. Germline V lookup: CDR1 ENHRY, CDR2 SYGVKD. CDR3 in DNA: TGTGCCATCCGCGACGGAAGTCTACCGCAAATTGAGCAGTTCTTC. Protein sequence: CAIRDGSLPQIEQFF.

This clonotype has only a few counts. The chain combines TRBV14 with TRBJ2-7; no definite D call. The CDR3 runs 13 residues. Per the germline V gene, CDR1 is SGHDN and CDR2 is FVKESK. V lost 4 bases and J lost 0, with 7 bases in between. The CDR3 nucleotides are TGTGCCAGCAGCCTCCCGGCCTCCTACGAGCAGTACTTC. Translating it yields CASSLPASYEQYF. The whole variable domain, filled in from reference TRBV14 and TRBJ2-7, reads EAGVTQFPSHSVIEKGQTVTLRCDPISGHDNLYWYRRVMGKEIKFLLHFVKESKQDESGMPNNRFLAERTGGTYSTLKVQPAELEDSGVYFCASSLPASYEQYFGPGTRLTVT.

This clonotype was detected many times. This chain uses TRBV27 with TRBJ1-1; D possibly corresponds to TRBD1 (5 bases). This CDR3 comprises 15 residues. Germline assignment: CDR1 MNHEY and CDR2 SMNVEV (reference sequence). Trimming removed 3 bases at V and 4 bases at J, with 15 bases between. Written as DNA, the CDR3 is TGTGCCAGCAGTTTCGGGACGGACGCGGGCACTGAAGCTTTCTTT. Translating gives CASSFGTDAGTEAFF.

There are many counts of this clonotype. The chain has TRBV2 and TRBJ2-7, with D possibly matching TRBD2 (6 bases). The V gene's germline CDR1 is SNHLY and CDR2 FYNNEI. Trimming cost V 8 bases and J 7 bases, with 24 bases left between them. The CDR3 consists of 15 residues. The CDR3 loop reads CASSGIGTALGEQYF. The CDR3 DNA follows: TGTGCCAGCTCCGGAATCGGGACTGCCTTGGGTGAGCAGTACTTC.

At least ten counts were recorded for this clonotype. This chain connects TRBV12-3 or TRBV12-4 to TRBJ2-1; D is undetermined. V gave up 2 bases and J gave up 0 bases, with 11 bases separating them. The length of the CDR3 is 16 residues. The DNA of the CDR3 is TGTGCCAGCAGTTTATACCCCCCGAGCTCCTACAATGAGCAGTTCTTC. Residues: CASSLYPPSSYNEQFF.

This clonotype was recorded at least ten times. The V and J genes are TRBV2 and TRBJ1-4, with no clear D. The germline CDR1 and CDR2 sequences are SNHLY and FYNNEI. V shed 4 bases and J shed 8 bases, with 11 bases lying between them. The CDR3 has 13 amino acids. The CDR3 is CASSGQYREKLFF. DNA for the CDR3: TGTGCCAGCAGTGGACAATATCGAGAAAAACTGTTTTTT.